Detailed here is one TCR beta chain. V shed 4 bases and J 0 bases; nucleotides not matched to a gene: 4. Germline CDR1 SGHTA, CDR2 FQGNSA. The CDR3 loop spans 15 amino acids. Per the authors' pipeline: Reference gene primer amplification in the assay estimated nucleated cell counts. Clones were sequenced by immunoSEQ multiplex PCR, and TCRdb holds only the in-frame ones, with some missing. V and J calls and clone size come straight from that table; D and trimming were deduced from the DNA. The top ten clones hold 7.8% of a sample with fewer than 200,000 clones, roughly 87% of them seen once. The sample is drawn from a study of blood T cell repertoires in COVID-19.

This clonotype was obtained from a woman in her sixties with COVID-19, enrolled during active disease. V usage is TRBV7-2 and J usage is TRBJ2-5; 8 bases match TRBD1. The sequencing input was peripheral blood. The CDR3 spells CASSSTGGNQETQYF. In DNA form, the CDR3 reads TGTGCCAGCAGCTCCACAGGGGGTAACCAAGAGACCCAGTACTTC.